This TCR beta chain comes out of a study of shared clonotypes between healthy human individuals. In the naive CD8 group, cells lacked CD45RO and were positively selected for CCR7, so terminally differentiated effector memory CD45RA+ cells were left out. The assay was immunoSEQ multiplex PCR, and TCRdb's table has in-frame clones only and misses some. The sample records over 2,000,000 clones, around 93% being singletons. As to this clone: Its antigen is still unknown. The same CDR3 also results from other DNA sequences found in this sample.

Findings and caveats of the study: With several donors compared, 5% to 5.5% of naive CD4 clonotypes were shared. Compared with clonotypes that all four donors shared, non-shared clonotypes had lower generation probabilities.

Germline CDR1 and CDR2: MNHEY and SMNVEV (reference sequence). The V and J ends lost 5 bases and 7 bases, in that order; junction bases with no gene match: 3. The CDR3 has 12 amino acids. This sequence originates from a man between 18 and 35 years old in good health. Some clones in this sample may be carry-over from other donors' samples. The chain has TRBV27 and TRBJ2-7; 9 nucleotides agree with TRBD1. Sequencing was carried out using naive CD8+ T cells from PBMCs. The CDR3: CASSTTGGEQYF. DNA of the CDR3: TGTGCCAGCAGTACGACAGGGGGGGAGCAGTACTTC.